This is a list of T cell receptor beta chains from one sample in a study of blood T cell repertoires in COVID-19. Produced via immunoSEQ multiplex PCR; TCRdb's table is partial and in-frame only. The table has about 380,000 clones, roughly 80% seen once; the top ten hold 0.85% to 1.2%. The specimen sequenced was peripheral blood. The receptors stem from a human donor with acute or convalescent COVID-19. The donor label of this sample is uncertain. CDR3s leave out the opening cysteine and the closing phenylalanine or tryptophan. Expanded clones get a size class; other rows say once, few or many, or leave the size out.

V gene	clone size	J gene	CDR3 protein
TRBV5-4	once	TRBJ1-2	ASSLQAGGAYGYT
TRBV29-1	NA	TRBJ1-2	SGGDTHYGYT
TRBV11-2	NA	TRBJ1-1	ASSLGTPPWGAF
TRBV5-6	NA	TRBJ1-3	ASSPRQGFSGNTIY
TRBV30	NA	TRBJ1-2	AWSGTGGADYGYT
TRBV11-2	few	TRBJ1-1	ASSLHGQGGMNTEAF
TRBV15	once	TRBJ1-1	ATSRPIRDLHTEAF
TRBV6-6	few	TRBJ2-2	ASSPNSGGPLHTGELF
TRBV27	NA	TRBJ2-5	ASSPGQGVETQY
TRBV10-3	NA	TRBJ1-1	AIRMNPGQGSPAF
TRBV7-2	NA	TRBJ2-3	ASSLVLAGPDTQY
TRBV19	NA	TRBJ1-5	ASSIASHYSNQPQH
TRBV7-8	once	TRBJ1-6	ASSFDRDRGNSPLH
TRBV10-3	NA	TRBJ2-3	AISGGTSGTDTQY
TRBV9	NA	TRBJ1-6	ASSVEGQGNSPLH
TRBV27	NA	TRBJ2-1	ASSRGNEQF
TRBV29-1	NA	TRBJ1-2	SVVGQFYGYT
TRBV9	NA	TRBJ1-1	ASSVGAGKGAEAF
TRBV3-1/TRBV3-2	NA	TRBJ2-5	ASSLLTSGPTQY
TRBV20-1	NA	TRBJ1-2	SASLRRGYT
TRBV9	NA	TRBJ2-7	ASSRTGREQY
TRBV5-6	NA	TRBJ1-6	ASSRDRGYSPLH
TRBV18	NA	TRBJ2-1	ASSHSTGDGRF
TRBV4-1	NA	TRBJ1-5	ASSHGQTNQPQH
TRBV18	NA	TRBJ1-6	ASSPGRGGSPLH
TRBV7-8	once	TRBJ2-1	ASSSTTGISYNEQF
TRBV12-5	NA	TRBJ2-5	ASATEREGLGKETQY
TRBV6-2/TRBV6-3	NA	TRBJ1-1	ASSADRRTEAF
TRBV27	NA	TRBJ2-1	ASSLSRQVGYNEQF